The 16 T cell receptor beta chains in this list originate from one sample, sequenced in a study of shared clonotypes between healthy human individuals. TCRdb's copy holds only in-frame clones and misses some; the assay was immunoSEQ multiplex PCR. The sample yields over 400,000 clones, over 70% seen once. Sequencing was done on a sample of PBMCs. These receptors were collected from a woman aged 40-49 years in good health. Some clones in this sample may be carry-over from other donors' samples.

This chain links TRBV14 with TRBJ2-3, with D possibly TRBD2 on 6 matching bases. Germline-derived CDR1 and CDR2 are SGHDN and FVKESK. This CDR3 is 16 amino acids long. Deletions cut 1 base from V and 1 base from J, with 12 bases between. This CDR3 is CASSQAGRERTDTQYF. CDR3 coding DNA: TGTGCCAGCAGCCAAGCAGGACGGGAGCGCACAGATACGCAGTATTTT. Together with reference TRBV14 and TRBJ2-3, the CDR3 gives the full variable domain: EAGVTQFPSHSVIEKGQTVTLRCDPISGHDNLYWYRRVMGKEIKFLLHFVKESKQDESGMPNNRFLAERTGGTYSTLKVQPAELEDSGVYFCASSQAGRERTDTQYFGPGTRLTVL.

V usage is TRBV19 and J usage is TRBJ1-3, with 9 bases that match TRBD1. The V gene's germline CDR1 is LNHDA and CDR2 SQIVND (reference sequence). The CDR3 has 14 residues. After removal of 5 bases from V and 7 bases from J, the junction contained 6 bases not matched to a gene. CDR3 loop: CASSLQDRGNTIYF. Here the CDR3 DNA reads TGTGCCAGTAGTCTGCAAGACAGGGGGAACACCATATATTTT.

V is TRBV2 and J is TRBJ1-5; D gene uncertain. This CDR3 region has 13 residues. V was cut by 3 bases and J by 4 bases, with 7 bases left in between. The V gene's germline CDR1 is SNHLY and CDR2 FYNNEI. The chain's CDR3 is CASSDPLNQPQHF. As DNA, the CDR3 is TGTGCCAGCAGTGACCCCTTAAATCAGCCCCAGCATTTT.

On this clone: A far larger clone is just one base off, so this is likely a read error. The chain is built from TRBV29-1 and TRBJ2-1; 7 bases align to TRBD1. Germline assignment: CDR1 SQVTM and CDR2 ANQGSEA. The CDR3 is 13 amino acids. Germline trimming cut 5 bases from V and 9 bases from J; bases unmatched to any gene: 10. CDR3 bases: TGCAGCGTTAGGGACAGCCTCAGGCCTGAGCAGTTCTTC. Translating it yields CSVRDSLRPEQFF.

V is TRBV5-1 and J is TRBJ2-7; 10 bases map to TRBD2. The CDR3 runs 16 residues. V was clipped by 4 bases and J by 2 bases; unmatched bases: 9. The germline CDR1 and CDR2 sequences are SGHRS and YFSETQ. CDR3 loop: CASSLILAGDPYEQYF. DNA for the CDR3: TGCGCCAGCAGCCTGATCCTAGCGGGAGACCCCTACGAGCAGTACTTC.

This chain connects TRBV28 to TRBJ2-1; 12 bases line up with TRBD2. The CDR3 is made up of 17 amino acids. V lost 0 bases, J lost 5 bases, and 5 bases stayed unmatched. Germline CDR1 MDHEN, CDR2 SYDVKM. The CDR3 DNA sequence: TGTGCCAGCAGTTTATGGGGCACTAGCGGGAGGAACAATGAGCAGTTCTTC. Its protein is CASSLWGTSGRNNEQFF.

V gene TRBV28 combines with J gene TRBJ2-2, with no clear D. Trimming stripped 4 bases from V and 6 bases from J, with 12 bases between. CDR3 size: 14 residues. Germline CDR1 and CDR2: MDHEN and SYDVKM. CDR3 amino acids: CASSSPSLSGELFF. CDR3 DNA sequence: TGTGCCAGCAGTTCCCCTAGTCTGTCCGGGGAGCTGTTTTTT.

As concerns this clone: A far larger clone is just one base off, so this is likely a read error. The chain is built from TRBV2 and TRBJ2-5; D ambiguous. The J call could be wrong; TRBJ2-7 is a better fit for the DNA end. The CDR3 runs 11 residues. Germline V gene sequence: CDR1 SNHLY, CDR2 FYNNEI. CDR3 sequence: CTSSEVTEQYF. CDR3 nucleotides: TGTACCAGCAGTGAAGTGACCGAGCAGTACTTC.

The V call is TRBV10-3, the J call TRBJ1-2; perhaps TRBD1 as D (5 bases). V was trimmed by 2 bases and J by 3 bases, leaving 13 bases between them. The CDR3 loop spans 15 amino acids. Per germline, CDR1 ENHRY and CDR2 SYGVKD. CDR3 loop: CAISEPGQRDYGYTF. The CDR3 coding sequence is TGTGCCATCAGTGAGCCGGGGCAGAGGGACTATGGCTACACCTTC.

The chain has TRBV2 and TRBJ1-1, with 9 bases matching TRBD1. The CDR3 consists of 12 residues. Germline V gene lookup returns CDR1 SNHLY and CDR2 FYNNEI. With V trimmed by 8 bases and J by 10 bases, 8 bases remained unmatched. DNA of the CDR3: TGTGCCAGCGACAGAGACAGGGGGGGAGCTTTCTTT. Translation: CASDRDRGGAFF.

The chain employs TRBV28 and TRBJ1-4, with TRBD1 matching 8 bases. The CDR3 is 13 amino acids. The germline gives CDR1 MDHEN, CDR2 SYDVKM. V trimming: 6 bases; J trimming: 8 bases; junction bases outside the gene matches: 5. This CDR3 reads CASRLTGVEKLFF. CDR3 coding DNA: TGTGCCAGCAGACTGACAGGGGTGGAAAAACTGTTTTTT.

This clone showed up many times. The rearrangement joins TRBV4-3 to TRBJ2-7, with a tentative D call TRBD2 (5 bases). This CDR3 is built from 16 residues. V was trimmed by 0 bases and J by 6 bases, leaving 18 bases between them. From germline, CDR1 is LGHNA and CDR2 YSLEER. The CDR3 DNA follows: TGCGCCAGCAGCCAAGATTATTCTAGCCCTACACTCGAGCAGTACTTC. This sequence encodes CASSQDYSSPTLEQYF.

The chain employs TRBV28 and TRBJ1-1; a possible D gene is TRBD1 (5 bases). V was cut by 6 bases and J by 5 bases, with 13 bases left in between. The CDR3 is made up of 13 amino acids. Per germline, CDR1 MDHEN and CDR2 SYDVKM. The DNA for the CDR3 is TGTGCCAGCAGAACGTCAGACAGAACTGAAGCTTTCTTT. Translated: CASRTSDRTEAFF.

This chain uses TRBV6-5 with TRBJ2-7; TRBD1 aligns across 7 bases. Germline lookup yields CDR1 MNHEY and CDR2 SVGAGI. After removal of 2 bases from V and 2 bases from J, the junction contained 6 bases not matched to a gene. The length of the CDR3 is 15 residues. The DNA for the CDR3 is TGTGCCAGCAGTTACGACCGGGACAGCGCCTACGAGCAGTACTTC. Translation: CASSYDRDSAYEQYF.

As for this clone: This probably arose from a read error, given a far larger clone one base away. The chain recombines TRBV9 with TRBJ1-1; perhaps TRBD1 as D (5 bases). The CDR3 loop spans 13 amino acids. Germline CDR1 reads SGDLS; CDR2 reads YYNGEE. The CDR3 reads CAISVGAGNEAFF. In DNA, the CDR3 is TGTGCCATCAGCGTAGGGGCAGGCAATGAAGCTTTCTTT. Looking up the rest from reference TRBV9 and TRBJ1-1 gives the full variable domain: DSGVTQTPKHLITATGQRVTLRCSPRSGDLSVYWYQQSLDQGLQFLIQYYNGEERAKGNILERFSAQQFPDLHSELNLSSLELGDSALYFCAISVGAGNEAFFGQGTRLTVV.

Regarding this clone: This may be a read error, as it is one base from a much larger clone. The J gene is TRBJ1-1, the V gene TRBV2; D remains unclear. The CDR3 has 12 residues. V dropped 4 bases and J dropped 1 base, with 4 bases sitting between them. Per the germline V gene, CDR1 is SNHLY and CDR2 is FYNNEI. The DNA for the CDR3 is TGTGCCAGCAGTGCCGGGAACACTGAAGCTTTCTTT. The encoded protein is CASSAGNTEAFF.